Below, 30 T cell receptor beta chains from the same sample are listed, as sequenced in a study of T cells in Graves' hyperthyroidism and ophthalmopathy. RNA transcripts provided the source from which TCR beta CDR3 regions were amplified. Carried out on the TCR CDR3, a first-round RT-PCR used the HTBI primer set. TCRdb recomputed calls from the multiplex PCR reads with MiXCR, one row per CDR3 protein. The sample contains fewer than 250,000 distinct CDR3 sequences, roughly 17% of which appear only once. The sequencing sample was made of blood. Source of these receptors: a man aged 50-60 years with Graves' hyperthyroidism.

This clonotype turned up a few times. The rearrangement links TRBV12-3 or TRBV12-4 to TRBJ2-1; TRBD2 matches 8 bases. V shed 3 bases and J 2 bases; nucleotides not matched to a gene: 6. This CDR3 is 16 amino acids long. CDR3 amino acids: CASSFFTSGPYNEQFF. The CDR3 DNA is TGTGCCAGCAGTTTTTTTACTAGCGGTCCCTACAATGAGCAGTTCTTC.

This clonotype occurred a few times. In DNA, the CDR3 is TGCAGTGCTGTGGACTTTTCTAGTGGAGAGACCCAGTACTTC. Translating gives CSAVDFSSGETQYF. The chain employs TRBV20-1 and TRBJ2-5, with a tentative D call TRBD2 (5 bases). CDR1 DFQATT and CDR2 SNEGSKA come from the germline V gene (reference sequence). The V and J ends lost 5 bases and 4 bases respectively, with 17 bases between them. This CDR3 is 14 amino acids long.

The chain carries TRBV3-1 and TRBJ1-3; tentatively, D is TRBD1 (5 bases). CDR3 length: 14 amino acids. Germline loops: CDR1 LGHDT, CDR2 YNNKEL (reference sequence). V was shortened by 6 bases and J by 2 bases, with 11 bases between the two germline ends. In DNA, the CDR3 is TGTGCCAGCAGAAACTCGGGGGCTGGAAACACCATATATTTT. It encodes CASRNSGAGNTIYF.

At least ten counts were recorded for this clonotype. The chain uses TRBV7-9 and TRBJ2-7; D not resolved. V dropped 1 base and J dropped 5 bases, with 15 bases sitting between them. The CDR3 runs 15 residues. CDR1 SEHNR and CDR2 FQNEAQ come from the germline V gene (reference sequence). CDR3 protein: CASSLVTPGGNEQYF. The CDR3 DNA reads TGTGCCAGCAGCTTAGTCACACCTGGTGGGAACGAGCAGTACTTC.

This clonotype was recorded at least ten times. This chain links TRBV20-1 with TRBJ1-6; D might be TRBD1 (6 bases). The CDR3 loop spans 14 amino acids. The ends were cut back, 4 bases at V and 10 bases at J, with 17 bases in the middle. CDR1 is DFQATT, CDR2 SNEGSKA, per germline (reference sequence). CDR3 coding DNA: TGCAGTGCTAAGATATTTACAGGGTTCTCACCCCTCCACTTT. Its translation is CSAKIFTGFSPLHF.

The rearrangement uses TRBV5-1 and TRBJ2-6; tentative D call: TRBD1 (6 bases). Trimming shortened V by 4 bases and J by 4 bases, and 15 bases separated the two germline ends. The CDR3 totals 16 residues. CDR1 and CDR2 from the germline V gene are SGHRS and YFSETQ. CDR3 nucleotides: TGCGCCAGCAGCCCACGCGTGGGGGCCGGGGCCAACGTCCTGACTTTC. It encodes CASSPRVGAGANVLTF.

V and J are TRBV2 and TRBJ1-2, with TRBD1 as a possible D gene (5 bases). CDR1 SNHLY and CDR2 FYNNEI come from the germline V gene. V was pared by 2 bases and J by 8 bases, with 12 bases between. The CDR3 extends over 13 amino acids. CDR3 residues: CASSETRVEGYTF. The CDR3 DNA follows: TGTGCCAGCAGTGAAACCAGGGTAGAGGGCTACACCTTC.

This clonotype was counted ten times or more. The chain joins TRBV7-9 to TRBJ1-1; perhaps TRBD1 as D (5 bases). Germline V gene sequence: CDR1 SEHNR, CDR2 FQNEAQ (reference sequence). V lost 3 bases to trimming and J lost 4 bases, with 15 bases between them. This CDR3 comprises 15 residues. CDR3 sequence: CASSFRAAGLTEAFF. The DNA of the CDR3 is TGTGCCAGCAGCTTTCGGGCGGCAGGGCTCACTGAAGCTTTCTTT.

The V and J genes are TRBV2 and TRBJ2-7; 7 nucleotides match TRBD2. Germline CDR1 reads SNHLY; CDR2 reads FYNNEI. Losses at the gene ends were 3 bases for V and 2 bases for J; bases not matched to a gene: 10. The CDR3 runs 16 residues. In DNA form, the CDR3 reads TGTGCCAGCAGTGATGGAGGGCGGAGCGGGGCCTACGAGCAGTACTTC. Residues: CASSDGGRSGAYEQYF.

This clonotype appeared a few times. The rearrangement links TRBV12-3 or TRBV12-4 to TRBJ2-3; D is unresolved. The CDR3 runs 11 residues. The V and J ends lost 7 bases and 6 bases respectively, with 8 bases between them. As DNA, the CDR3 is TGTGCCAGCACCTCCTACGATACGCAGTATTTT. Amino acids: CASTSYDTQYF.

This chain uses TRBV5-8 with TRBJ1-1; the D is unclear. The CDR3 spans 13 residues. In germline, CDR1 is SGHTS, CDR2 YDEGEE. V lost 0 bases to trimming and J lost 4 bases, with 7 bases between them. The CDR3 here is CASSLVLSTEAFF. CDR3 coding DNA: TGTGCCAGCAGCTTGGTTTTGAGCACTGAAGCTTTCTTT.

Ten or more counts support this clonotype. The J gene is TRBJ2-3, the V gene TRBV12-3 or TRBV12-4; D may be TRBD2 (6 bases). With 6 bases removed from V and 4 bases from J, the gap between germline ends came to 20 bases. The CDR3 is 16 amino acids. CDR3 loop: CASSHIAGGGADTQYF. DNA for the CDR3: TGTGCCAGCAGCCACATAGCAGGAGGAGGGGCAGATACGCAGTATTTT.

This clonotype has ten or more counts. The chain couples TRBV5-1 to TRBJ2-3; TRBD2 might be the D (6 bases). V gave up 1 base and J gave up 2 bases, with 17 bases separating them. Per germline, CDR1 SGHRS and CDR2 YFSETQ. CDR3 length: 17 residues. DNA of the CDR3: TGCGCCAGCAGCTTGAGGTGGGCGGGGACCGCCACAGATACGCAGTATTTT. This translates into CASSLRWAGTATDTQYF. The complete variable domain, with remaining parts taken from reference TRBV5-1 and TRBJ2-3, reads KAGVTQTPRYLIKTRGQQVTLSCSPISGHRSVSWYQQTPGQGLQFLFEYFSETQRNKGNFPGRFSGRQFSNSRSEMNVSTLELGDSALYLCASSLRWAGTATDTQYFGPGTRLTVL.

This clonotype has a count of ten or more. DNA of the CDR3: TGTGCCAGCAGTCCCCCGTCGGCTAATGAGCAGTTCTTC. Translation: CASSPPSANEQFF. V and J are TRBV6-2 or TRBV6-3 and TRBJ2-1; D is uncertain. CDR1 and CDR2 from the germline V gene are MNHEY and SVGEGT. The CDR3 has 13 residues. The V end lost 5 bases, the J end lost 7 bases, and 12 bases lay between the germline ends.

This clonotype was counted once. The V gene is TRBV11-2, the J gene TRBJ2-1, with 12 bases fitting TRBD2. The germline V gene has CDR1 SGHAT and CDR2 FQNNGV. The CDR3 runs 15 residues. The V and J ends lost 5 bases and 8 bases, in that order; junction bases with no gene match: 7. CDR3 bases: TGTGCCAGCAGCCCACCTAGCGGGAGGGCCGATGAGCAGTTCTTC. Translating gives CASSPPSGRADEQFF.

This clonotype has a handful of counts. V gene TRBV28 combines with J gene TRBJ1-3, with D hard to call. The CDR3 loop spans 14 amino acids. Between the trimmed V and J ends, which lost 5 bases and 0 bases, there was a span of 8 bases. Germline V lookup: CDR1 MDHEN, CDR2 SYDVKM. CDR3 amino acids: CASSGRNSGNTIYF. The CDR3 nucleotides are TGTGCCAGCAGTGGGCGAAACTCTGGAAACACCATATATTTT.

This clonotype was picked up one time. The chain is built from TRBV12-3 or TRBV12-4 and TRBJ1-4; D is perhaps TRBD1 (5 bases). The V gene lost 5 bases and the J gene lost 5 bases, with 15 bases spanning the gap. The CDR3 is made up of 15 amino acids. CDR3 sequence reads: CASSILQAGNEKLFF. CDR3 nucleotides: TGTGCCAGCAGTATCCTACAGGCTGGGAATGAAAAACTGTTTTTT.

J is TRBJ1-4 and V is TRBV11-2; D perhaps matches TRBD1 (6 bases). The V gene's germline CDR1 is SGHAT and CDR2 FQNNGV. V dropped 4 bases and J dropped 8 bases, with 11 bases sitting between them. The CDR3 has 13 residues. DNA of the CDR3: TGTGCCAGCAGCTCAGGGGTTTTAGAAAAACTGTTTTTT. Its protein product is CASSSGVLEKLFF.

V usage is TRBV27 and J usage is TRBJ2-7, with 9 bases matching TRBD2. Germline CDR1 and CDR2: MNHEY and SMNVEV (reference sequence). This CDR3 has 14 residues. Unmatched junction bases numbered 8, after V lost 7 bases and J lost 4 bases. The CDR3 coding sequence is TGTGCCAGCATGTCCAGCGGGAGGACTTACGAGCAGTACTTC. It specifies CASMSSGRTYEQYF.

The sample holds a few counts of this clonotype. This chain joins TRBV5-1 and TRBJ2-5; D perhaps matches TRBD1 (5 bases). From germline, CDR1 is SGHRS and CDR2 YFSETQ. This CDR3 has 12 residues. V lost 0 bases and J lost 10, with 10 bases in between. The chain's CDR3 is CASSLDRLGQYF. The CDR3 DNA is TGCGCCAGCAGCTTGGACAGGTTAGGCCAGTACTTC.

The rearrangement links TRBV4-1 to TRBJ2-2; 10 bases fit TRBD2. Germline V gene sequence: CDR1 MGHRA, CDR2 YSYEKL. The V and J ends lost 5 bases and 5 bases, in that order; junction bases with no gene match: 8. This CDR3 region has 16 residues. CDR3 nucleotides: TGCGCCAGCAGCAAATCTAGCGGGAGAAGGACCGGGGAGCTGTTTTTT. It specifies CASSKSSGRRTGELFF.

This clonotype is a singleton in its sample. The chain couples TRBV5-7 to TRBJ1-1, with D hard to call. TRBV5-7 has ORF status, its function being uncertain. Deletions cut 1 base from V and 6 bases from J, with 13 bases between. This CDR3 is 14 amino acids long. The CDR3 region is CASSLPPEVSEAFF. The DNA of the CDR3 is TGTGCCAGCAGCTTGCCTCCGGAAGTCTCTGAAGCTTTCTTT.

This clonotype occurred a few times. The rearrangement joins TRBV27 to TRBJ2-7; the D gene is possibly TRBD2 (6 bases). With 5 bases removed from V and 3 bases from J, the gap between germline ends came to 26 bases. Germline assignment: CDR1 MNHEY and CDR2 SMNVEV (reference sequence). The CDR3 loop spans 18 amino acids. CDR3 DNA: TGTGCCAGCAGTCTAAAACCCTCTGGGCTAGCGCCCAACTACGAGCAGTACTTC. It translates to CASSLKPSGLAPNYEQYF.

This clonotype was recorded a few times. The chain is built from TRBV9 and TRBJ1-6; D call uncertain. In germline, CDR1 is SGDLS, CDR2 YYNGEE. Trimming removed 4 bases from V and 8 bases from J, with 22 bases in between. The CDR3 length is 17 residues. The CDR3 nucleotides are TGTGCCAGCAGCCCCGGAGCTACTCGGGGTTTTCATTCACCCCTCCACTTT. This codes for CASSPGATRGFHSPLHF.

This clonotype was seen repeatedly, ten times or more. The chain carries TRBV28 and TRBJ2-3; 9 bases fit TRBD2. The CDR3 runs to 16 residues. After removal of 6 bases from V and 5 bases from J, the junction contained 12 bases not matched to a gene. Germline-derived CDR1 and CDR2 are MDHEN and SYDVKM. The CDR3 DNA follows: TGTGCCAGCAGCACCTCCCGGACTAGCGAGGGAGATACGCAGTATTTT. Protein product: CASSTSRTSEGDTQYF.

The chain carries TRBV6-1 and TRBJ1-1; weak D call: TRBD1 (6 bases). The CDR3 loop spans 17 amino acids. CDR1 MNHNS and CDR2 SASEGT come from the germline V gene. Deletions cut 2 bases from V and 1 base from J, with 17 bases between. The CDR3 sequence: CASSELFGGGWNTEAFF. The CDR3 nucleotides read TGTGCCAGCAGTGAACTATTCGGGGGGGGCTGGAACACTGAAGCTTTCTTT.

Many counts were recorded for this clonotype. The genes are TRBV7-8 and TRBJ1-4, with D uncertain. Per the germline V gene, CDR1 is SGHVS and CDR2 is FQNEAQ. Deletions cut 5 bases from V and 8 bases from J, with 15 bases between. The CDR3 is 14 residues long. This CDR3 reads CASSLGRVWEKLFF. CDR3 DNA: TGTGCCAGCAGCCTCGGGCGGGTGTGGGAAAAACTGTTTTTT.

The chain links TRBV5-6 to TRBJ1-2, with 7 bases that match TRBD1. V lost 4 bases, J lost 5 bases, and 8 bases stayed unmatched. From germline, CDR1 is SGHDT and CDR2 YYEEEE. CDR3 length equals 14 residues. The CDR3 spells CASSTGTAVYGYTF. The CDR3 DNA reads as TGTGCCAGCAGCACGGGGACAGCCGTGTATGGCTACACCTTC.

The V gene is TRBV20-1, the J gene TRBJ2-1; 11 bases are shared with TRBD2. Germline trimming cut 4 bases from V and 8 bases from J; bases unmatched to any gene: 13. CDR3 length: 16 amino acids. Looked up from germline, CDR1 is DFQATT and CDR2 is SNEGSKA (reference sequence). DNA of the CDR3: TGCAGTGCTACCCGACTAGCGGGAATTAAAATGGATGAGCAGTTCTTC. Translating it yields CSATRLAGIKMDEQFF.

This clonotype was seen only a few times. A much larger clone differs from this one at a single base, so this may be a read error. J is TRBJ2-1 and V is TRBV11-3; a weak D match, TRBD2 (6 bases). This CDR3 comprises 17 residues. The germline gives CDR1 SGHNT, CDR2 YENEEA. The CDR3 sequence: CASSPATSPSSYNEQSF. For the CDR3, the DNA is TGTGCCAGCAGCCCAGCCACTAGCCCTAGCTCCTACAATGAGCAGTCCTTC.